This is a list of T cell receptor beta chains from one sample in a study of T cell repertoires in cytomegalovirus infection. TCRdb recomputed calls from the reads with MiXCR, one row per CDR3 protein. Of just over 450,000 distinct CDR3 sequences in the sample, approximately 40% are singletons; the top ten hold about two fifths. No antigen is known for these receptors. The material sequenced was cultured PBMCs, taken from culture after CMV antigen stimulation. These receptors originate from a human donor in good health (CMV status not recorded). Some clones in this sample may be carry-over from other donors' samples. The CDR3 runs from the conserved cysteine through the conserved F or W. D genes are given only for firm matches. Rows give clone size only sometimes, using once, few, many, or a class for an expanded clone.

D,J,V,size,DNA,CDR3
TRBD2,TRBJ2-3,TRBV13,few,TGTGCCAGCAGCCCAACTAGCGCGCTCGGGGCAGATACGCAGTATTTT,CASSPTSALGADTQYF
-,TRBJ1-1,TRBV20-1,few,TGCAGTGCTAGAGGAGACAACTTGAACACTGAAGCTTTCTTT,CSARGDNLNTEAFF
-,TRBJ2-7,TRBV7-2,-,TGTGCCAGCAGCTTTCCGGCGACCAGCGGTGAGTCCTACGAGCAGTACTTC,CASSFPATSGESYEQYF
-,TRBJ1-1,TRBV7-6,-,TGTGCCAGCAGCCCCGAGAGGCCGACTTTGTCTGAAGCTTTCTTT,CASSPERPTLSEAFF
-,TRBJ2-3,TRBV5-6,-,TGTGCCAGCAGCTTGTTAGTATTGGATACGCAGTATTTT,CASSLLVLDTQYF
-,TRBJ1-3,TRBV7-2,-,TGTGCCAGCAGCTTAACAGGGATAGGTGGAAACACCATATATTTT,CASSLTGIGGNTIYF
-,TRBJ1-1,TRBV12-5,-,TGTGCTAGTGGTCCGGGACGCCTAACAATGAACACTGAAGCTTTCTTT,CASGPGRLTMNTEAFF
TRBD2,TRBJ2-1,TRBV25-1,-,TGTGCCAGCAGTGAATATACCGGGACTAGCTATCCTGAGCAGTTCTTC,CASSEYTGTSYPEQFF
-,TRBJ1-4,TRBV12-3/TRBV12-4,few,TGTGCCAGCAGTTTCAGGGGCCCTGAAGAAAAACTGTTTTTT,CASSFRGPEEKLFF
TRBD1,TRBJ1-1,TRBV7-8,few,TGTGCCAGCAGCAAGACAGGGGGTATAGTATGGAACACTGAAGCTTTCTTT,CASSKTGGIVWNTEAFF
TRBD1,TRBJ2-7,TRBV7-2,-,TGTGCCAGCAGCCCCCGAGGACAGGGGTCTTACGAGCAGTACTTC,CASSPRGQGSYEQYF
-,TRBJ2-7,TRBV5-6,few,TGTGCCAGCAGCTTGGCCGCAGCCTACGAGCAGTACTTC,CASSLAAAYEQYF
TRBD2,TRBJ2-3,TRBV19,few,TGTGCCAGTAGTAAAGCGGGAGGCTCAGATACGCAGTATTTT,CASSKAGGSDTQYF
-,TRBJ1-2,TRBV7-2,few,TGTGCCAGCAGGCCCCAGGGAGGGGGAGGCTATGGCTACACCTTC,CASRPQGGGGYGYTF
-,TRBJ2-1,TRBV20-1,-,TGCAGTGCTAGAGAGGGTGGCGGGACCCTTCATGAGCAGTTCTTC,CSAREGGGTLHEQFF
TRBD2,TRBJ2-1,TRBV11-1,few,TGTGCCAGCAGCTTAACTAGCGGGGGCCGGGATGAGCAGTTCTTC,CASSLTSGGRDEQFF
-,TRBJ2-7,TRBV7-9,few,TGTGCCAGCAGCCACCGGGGACCTTGCGAGCAGTACTTC,CASSHRGPCEQYF
-,TRBJ2-4,TRBV12-3/TRBV12-4,-,TGTGCCAGCAGTTTAAGTAGGGAGCTAGCCAAAAACATTCAGTACTTC,CASSLSRELAKNIQYF
TRBD1,TRBJ2-7,TRBV27,-,TGTGCCAGCAGTGATCTGGGACAGGGGGTTTTCGAGCAGTACTTC,CASSDLGQGVFEQYF
TRBD2,TRBJ2-7,TRBV7-2,many,TGTGCCAGCAGCTTATACGCTCTGGGAGGGGAGCAGTACTTC,CASSLYALGGEQYF
-,TRBJ1-5,TRBV2,-,TGTGCCAGCAGTGAAGCTGGGGTTGGAGTTTGGCAGCCCCAGCATTTT,CASSEAGVGVWQPQHF
-,TRBJ2-1,TRBV7-2,few,TGTGCCAGCAGCTTACTCGCTCCTGTTTACAATGAGCAGTTCTTC,CASSLLAPVYNEQFF
-,TRBJ2-1,TRBV7-2,few,TGTGCCAGCAGCCACCGGATATATGAGCAGTTCTTC,CASSHRIYEQFF
-,TRBJ2-3,TRBV7-9,-,TGTGCCAGCAGCTTAGCGGGGGTGGACACCAACACAGATACGCAGTATTTT,CASSLAGVDTNTDTQYF
TRBD2,TRBJ2-3,TRBV20-1,-,TGCAGTGCAACTAGCGGGGGGGCCGTAGATACGCAGTATTTT,CSATSGGAVDTQYF